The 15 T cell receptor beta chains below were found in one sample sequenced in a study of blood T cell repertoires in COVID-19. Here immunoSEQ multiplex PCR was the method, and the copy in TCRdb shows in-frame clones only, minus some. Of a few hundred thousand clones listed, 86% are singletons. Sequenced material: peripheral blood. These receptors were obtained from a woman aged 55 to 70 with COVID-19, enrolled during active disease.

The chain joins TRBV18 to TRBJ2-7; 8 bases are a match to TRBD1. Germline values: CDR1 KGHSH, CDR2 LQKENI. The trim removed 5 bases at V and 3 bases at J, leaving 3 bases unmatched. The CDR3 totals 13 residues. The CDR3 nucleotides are TGTGCCAGCTCAGGGACAGGCCTCTACGAGCAGTACTTC. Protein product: CASSGTGLYEQYF.

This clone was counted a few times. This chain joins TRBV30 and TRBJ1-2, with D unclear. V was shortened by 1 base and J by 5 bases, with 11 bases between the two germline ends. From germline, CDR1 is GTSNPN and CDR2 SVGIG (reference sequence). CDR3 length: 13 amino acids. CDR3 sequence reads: CAWSAGSSYGYTF. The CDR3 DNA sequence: TGTGCCTGGAGTGCCGGGTCTTCATATGGCTACACCTTC.

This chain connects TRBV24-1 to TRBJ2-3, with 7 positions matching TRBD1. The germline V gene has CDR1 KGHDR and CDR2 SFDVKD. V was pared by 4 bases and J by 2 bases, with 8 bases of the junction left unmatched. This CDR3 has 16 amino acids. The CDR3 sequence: CATSDFDRANTDTQYF. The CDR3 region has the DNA TGTGCCACCAGTGACTTCGACAGGGCGAACACAGATACGCAGTATTTT.

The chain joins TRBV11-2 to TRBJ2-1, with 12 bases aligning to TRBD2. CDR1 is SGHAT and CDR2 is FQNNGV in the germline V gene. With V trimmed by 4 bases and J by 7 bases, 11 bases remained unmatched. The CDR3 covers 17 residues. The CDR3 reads CASSWGGTSGSPNEQFF. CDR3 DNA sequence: TGTGCCAGCAGCTGGGGGGGGACTAGCGGGTCACCAAATGAGCAGTTCTTC.

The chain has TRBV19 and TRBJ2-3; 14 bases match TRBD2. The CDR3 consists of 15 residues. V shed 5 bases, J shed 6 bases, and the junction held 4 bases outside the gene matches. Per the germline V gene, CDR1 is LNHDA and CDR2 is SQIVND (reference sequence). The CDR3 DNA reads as TGTGCCAGTAGTTTGACTAGCGGGGGGGCCGATACGCAGTATTTT. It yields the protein CASSLTSGGADTQYF.

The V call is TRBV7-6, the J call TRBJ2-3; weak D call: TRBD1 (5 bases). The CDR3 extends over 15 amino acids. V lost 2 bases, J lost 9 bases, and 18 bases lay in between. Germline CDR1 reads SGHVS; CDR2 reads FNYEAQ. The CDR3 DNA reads TGTGCCAGCAGCTTAAAGCAAAATAGGGGTGGGACGCAGTATTTT. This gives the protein CASSLKQNRGGTQYF.

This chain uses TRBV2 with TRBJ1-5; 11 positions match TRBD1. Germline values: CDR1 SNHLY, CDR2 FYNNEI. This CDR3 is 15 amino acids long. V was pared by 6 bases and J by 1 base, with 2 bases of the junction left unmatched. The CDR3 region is CASRGDRGSNQPQHF. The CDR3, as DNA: TGTGCCAGCAGGGGGGACAGGGGGAGCAATCAGCCCCAGCATTTT.

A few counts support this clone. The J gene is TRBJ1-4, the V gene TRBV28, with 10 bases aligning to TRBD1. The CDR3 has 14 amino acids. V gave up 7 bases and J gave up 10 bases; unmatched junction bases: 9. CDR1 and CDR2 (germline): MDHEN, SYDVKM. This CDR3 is CASTVGTGETKLFF. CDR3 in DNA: TGTGCCAGCACCGTTGGGACAGGGGAGACAAAACTGTTTTTT.

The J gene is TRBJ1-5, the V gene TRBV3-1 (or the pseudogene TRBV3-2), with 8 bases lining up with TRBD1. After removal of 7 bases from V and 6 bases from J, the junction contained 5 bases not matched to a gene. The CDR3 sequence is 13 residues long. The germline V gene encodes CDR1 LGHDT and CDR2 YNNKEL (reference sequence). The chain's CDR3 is CASISDRGQPQHF. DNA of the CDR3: TGTGCCAGCATCAGTGACAGGGGTCAGCCCCAGCATTTT.

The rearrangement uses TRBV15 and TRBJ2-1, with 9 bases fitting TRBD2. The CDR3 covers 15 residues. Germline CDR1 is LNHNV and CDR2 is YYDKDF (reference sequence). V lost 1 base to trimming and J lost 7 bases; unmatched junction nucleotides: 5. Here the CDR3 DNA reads TGTGCCACCAGCAGAGTAGCGGGGGCCTTAAATGAGCAGTTCTTC. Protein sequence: CATSRVAGALNEQFF. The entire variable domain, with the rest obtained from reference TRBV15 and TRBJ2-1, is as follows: DAMVIQNPRYQVTQFGKPVTLSCSQTLNHNVMYWYQQKSSQAPKLLFHYYDKDFNNEADTPDNFQSRRPNTSFCFLDIRSPGLGDTAMYLCATSRVAGALNEQFFGPGTRLTVL.

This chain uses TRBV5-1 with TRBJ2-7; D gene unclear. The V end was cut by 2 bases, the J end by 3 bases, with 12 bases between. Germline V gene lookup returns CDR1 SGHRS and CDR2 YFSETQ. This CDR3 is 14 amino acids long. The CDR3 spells CASSFAGSDYEQYF. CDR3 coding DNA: TGCGCCAGCAGCTTTGCAGGCAGTGACTACGAGCAGTACTTC.

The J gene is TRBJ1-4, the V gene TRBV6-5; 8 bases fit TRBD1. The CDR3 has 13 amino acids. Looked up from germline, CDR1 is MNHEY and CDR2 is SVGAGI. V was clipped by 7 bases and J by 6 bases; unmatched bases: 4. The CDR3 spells CASKGQGYEKLFF. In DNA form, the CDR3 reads TGTGCCAGCAAAGGACAGGGTTATGAAAAACTGTTTTTT.

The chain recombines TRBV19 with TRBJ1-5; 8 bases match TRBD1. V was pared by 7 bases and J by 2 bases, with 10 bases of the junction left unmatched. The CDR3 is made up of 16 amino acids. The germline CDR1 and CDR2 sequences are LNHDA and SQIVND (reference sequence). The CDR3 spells CASTKNKGQGNQPQHF. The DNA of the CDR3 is TGTGCCAGTACTAAAAATAAGGGACAGGGCAATCAGCCCCAGCATTTT.

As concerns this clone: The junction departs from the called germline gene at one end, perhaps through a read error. This chain's CDR3 is CASSEVWTGSAF. CDR3 nucleotide sequence: TGTGCCAGCAGTGAAGTCTGGACAGGGAGTGCCTTC. The V and J genes are TRBV2 and TRBJ2-7, with 8 bases lining up with TRBD1. This CDR3 has 12 residues. CDR1 and CDR2 from the germline V gene are SNHLY and FYNNEI.

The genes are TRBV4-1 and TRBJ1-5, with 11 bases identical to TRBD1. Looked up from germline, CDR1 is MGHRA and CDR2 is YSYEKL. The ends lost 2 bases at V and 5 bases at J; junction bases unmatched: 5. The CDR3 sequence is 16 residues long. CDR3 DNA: TGCGCCAGCAGCCAAACAAGGACAGGGGGCGATCAGCCCCAGCATTTT. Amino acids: CASSQTRTGGDQPQHF.